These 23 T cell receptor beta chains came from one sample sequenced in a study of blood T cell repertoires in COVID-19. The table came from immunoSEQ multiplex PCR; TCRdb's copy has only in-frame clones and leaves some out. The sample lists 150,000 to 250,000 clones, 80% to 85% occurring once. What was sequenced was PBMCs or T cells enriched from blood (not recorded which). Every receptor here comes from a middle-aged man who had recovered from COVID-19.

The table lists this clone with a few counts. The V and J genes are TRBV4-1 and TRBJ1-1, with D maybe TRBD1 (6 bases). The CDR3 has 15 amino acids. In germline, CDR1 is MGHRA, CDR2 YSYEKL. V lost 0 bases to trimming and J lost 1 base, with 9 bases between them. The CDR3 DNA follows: TGCGCCAGCAGCCAAGACTACAGGGCGAACACTGAAGCTTTCTTT. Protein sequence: CASSQDYRANTEAFF.

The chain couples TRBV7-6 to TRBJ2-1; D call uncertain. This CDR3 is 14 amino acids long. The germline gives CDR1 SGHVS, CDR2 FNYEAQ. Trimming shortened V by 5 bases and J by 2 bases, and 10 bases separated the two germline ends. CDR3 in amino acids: CASSVTSTYNEQFF. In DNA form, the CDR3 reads TGTGCCAGCAGCGTAACGAGTACCTACAATGAGCAGTTCTTC. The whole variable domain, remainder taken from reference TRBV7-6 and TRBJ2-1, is GAGVSQSPRYKVTKRGQDVALRCDPISGHVSLYWYRQALGQGPEFLTYFNYEAQQDKSGLPNDRFSAERPEGSISTLTIQRTEQRDSAMYRCASSVTSTYNEQFFGPGTRLTVL.

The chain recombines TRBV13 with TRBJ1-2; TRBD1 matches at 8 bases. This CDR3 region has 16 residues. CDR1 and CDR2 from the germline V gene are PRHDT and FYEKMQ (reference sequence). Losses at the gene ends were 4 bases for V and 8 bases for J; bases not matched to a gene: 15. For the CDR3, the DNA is TGTGCCAGCAGCTCCGCCCCCTACAGGGGGAAGAAAGGCTACACCTTC. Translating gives CASSSAPYRGKKGYTF. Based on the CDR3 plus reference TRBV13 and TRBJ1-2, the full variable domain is AAGVIQSPRHLIKEKRETATLKCYPIPRHDTVYWYQQGPGQDPQFLISFYEKMQSDKGSIPDRFSAQQFSDYHSELNMSSLELGDSALYFCASSSAPYRGKKGYTFGSGTRLTVV.

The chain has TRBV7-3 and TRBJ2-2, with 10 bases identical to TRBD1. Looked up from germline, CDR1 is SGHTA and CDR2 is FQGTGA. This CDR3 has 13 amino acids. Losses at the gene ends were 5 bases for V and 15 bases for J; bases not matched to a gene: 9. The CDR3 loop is CASSRTPGQGLFF. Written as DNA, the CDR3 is TGTGCCAGCAGCCGTACGCCGGGACAGGGGTTGTTTTTT.

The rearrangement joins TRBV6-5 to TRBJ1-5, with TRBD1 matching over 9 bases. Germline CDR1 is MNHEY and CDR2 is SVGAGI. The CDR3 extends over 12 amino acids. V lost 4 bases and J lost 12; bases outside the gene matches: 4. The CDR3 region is CASSLRQGDQHF. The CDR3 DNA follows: TGTGCCAGCAGTTTACGACAGGGGGACCAGCATTTT.

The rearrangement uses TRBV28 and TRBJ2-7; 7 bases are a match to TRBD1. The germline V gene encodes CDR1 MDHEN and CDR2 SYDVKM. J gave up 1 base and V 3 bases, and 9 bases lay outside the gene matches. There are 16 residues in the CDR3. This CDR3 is CASSFPQDRRSYEQYF. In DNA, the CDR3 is TGTGCCAGCAGTTTCCCCCAGGACAGGCGATCCTACGAGCAGTACTTC.

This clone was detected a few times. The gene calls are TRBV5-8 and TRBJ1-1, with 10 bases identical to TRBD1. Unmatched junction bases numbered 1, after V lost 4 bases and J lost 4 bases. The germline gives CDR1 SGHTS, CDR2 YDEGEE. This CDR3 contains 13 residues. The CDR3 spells CASSRDRGTEAFF. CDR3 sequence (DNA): TGTGCCAGCAGCCGGGACAGGGGCACTGAAGCTTTCTTT.

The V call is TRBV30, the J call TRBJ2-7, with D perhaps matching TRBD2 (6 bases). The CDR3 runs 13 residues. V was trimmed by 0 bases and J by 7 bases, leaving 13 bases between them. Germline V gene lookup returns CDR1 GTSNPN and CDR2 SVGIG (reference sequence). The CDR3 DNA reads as TGTGCCTGGAGTGTACGGGGACTGGGGGAGCAGTACTTC. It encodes CAWSVRGLGEQYF. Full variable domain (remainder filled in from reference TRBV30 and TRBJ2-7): SQTIHQWPATLVQPVGSPLSLECTVEGTSNPNLYWYRQAAGRGLQLLFYSVGIGQISSEVPQNLSASRPQDRQFILSSKKLLLSDSGFYLCAWSVRGLGEQYFGPGTRLTVT.

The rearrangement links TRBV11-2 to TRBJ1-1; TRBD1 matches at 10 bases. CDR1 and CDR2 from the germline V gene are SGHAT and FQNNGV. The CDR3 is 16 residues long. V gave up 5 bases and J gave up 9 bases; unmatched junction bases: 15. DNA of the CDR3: TGTGCCAGCAGCGGAAGACAGGGGGCCGAATATCTGAAAGCTTTCTTT. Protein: CASSGRQGAEYLKAFF.

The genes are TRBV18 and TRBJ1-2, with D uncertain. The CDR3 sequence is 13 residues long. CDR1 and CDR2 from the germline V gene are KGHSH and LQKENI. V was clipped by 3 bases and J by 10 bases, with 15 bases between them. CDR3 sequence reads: CASSPSTPLSYTF. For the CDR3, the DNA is TGTGCCAGCTCACCGAGTACTCCCTTATCCTACACCTTC.

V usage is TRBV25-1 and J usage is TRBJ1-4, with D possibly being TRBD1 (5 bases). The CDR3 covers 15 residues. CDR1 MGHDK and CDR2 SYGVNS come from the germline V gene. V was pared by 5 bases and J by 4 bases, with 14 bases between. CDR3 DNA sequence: TGTGCCAGCAGTCCGGGGGGGAGGCTTAATGAAAAACTGTTTTTT. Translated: CASSPGGRLNEKLFF.

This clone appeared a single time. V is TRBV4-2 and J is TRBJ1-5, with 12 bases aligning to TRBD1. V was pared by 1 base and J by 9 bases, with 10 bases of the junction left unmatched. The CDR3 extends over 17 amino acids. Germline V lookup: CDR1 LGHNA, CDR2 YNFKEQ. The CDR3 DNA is TGTGCCAGCAGCCAAGGCCGGGACAGGGGGCCACCCGGGCCCCAGCATTTT. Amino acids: CASSQGRDRGPPGPQHF.

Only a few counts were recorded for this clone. The CDR3, as DNA: TGCGCCAGCAGCTTGGCCGGGAGGACAGAATTAGATACGCAGTATTTT. This codes for CASSLAGRTELDTQYF. This sequence joins TRBV5-1 and TRBJ2-3, with D perhaps matching TRBD2 (7 bases). The germline V gene has CDR1 SGHRS and CDR2 YFSETQ. The CDR3 has 16 residues. V lost 0 bases, J lost 5 bases, and 16 bases lay in between.

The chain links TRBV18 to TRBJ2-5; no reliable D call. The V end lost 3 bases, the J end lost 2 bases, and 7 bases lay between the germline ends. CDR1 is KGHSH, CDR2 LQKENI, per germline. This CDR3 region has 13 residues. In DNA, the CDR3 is TGTGCCAGCTCACCTGGTAGTCAAGAGACCCAGTACTTC. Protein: CASSPGSQETQYF.

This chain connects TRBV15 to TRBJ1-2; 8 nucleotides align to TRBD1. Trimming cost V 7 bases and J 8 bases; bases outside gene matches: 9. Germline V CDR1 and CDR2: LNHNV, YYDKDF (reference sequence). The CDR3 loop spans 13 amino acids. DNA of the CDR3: TGTGCCACCAAGGCAGGGGGCGTTGGCGGCTACACCTTC. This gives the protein CATKAGGVGGYTF.

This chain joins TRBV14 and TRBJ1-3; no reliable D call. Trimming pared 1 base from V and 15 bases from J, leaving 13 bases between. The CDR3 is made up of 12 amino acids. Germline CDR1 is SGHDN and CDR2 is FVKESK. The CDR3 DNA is TGTGCCAGCAGCCAAGTGGCGGGAAGAGCATATTTT. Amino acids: CASSQVAGRAYF.

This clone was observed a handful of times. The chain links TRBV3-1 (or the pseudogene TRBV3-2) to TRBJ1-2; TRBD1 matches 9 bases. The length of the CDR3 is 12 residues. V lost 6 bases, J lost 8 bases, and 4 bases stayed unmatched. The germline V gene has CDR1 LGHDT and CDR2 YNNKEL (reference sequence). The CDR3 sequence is CASRGQGEGYTF. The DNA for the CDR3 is TGTGCCAGCAGGGGACAGGGCGAAGGCTACACCTTC.

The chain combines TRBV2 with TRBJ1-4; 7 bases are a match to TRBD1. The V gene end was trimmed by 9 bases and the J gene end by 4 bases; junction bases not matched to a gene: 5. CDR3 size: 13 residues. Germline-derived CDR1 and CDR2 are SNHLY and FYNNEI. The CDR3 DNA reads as TGTGCCAGGAGGGACAGCGGTAATGAAAAACTGTTTTTT. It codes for CARRDSGNEKLFF.

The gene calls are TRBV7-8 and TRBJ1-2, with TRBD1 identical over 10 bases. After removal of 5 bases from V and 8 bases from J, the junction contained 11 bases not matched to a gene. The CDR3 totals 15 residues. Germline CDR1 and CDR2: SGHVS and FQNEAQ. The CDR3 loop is CASSLVGTGVRGYTF. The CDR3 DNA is TGTGCCAGCAGCCTGGTAGGGACAGGGGTCCGAGGCTACACCTTC.

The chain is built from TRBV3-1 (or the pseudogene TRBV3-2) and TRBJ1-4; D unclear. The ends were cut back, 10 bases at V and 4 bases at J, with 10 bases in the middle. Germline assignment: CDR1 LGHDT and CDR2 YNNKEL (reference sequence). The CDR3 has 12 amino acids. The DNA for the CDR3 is TGTGCCACAAGGTCGGGTAATGAAAAACTGTTTTTT. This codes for CATRSGNEKLFF.

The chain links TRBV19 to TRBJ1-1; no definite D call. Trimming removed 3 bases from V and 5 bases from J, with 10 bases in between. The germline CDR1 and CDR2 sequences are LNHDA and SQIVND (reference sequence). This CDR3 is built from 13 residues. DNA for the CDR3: TGTGCCAGTAGTATTGAGGGTAGGACTGAAGCTTTCTTT. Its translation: CASSIEGRTEAFF.

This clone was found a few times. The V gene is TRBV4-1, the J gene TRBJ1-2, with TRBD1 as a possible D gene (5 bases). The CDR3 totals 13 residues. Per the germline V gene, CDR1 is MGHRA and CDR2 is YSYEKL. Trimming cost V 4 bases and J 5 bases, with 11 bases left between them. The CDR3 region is CASSRTTDYGYTF. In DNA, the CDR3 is TGCGCCAGCAGCCGAACGACAGATTATGGCTACACCTTC.

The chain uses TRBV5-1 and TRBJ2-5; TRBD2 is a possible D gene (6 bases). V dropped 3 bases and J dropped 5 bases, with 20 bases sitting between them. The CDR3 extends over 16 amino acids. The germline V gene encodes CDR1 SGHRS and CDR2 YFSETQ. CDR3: CASSSGEVAYGETQYF. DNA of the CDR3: TGCGCCAGCAGCTCGGGGGAAGTGGCTTATGGTGAGACCCAGTACTTC.